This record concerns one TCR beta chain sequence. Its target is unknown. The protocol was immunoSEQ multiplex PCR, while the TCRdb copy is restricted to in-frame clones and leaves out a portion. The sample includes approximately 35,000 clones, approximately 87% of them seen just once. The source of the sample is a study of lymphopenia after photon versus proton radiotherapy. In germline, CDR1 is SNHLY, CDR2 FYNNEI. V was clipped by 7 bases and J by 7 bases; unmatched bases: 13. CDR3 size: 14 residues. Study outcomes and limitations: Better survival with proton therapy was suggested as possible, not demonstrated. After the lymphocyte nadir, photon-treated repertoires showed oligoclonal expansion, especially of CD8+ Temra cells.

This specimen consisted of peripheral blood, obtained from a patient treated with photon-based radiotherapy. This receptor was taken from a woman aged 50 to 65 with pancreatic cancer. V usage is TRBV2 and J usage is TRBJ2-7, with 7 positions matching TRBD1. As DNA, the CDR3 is TGTGCCAGCATCTCGACAGGGCCCCTACGGGAGCAGTACTTC. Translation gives CASISTGPLREQYF.